This T cell receptor beta chain was observed in a study of cytomegalovirus exposure and HLA in healthy donors. Overall study findings and caveats: As immune exposure information, only CMV serostatus was available.

Primers for the PCR totalled 60 Vbeta and 13 Jbeta. Profiled with immunoSEQ multiplex PCR; TCRdb holds only in-frame clones, not every one. The sample records about 69,000 clones, less than 70% being singletons. The donors were healthy bone marrow donors. Looked up from germline, CDR1 is SGHTA and CDR2 is FQGNSA. Trimming cost V 0 bases and J 7 bases, with 15 bases left between them. CDR3 length: 15 residues. Concerning this clone: The antigen remains undetermined.

The origin of this receptor is a woman aged 25 to 39 in good health and CMV-seronegative. The chain has TRBV7-2 and TRBJ1-2, with TRBD1 as a possible D gene (5 bases). Sample: PBMCs. The CDR3 DNA follows: TGTGCCAGCAGCTTAGCGCAGGGTTCCAATTCTGGCTACACCTTC. It yields the protein CASSLAQGSNSGYTF.